This T cell receptor beta chain comes out of a study of blood T cell repertoires in COVID-19. Sequencing used immunoSEQ multiplex PCR; TCRdb keeps in-frame clones, though not all of them. The table has about 270,000 clones, approximately 92% seen once. The study drew participants aged about 18 to 89 years from roughly 25 US areas. Germline V lookup: CDR1 MDHEN, CDR2 SYDVKM. The V end lost 6 bases, the J end lost 0 bases, and 17 bases lay between the germline ends. CDR3 length equals 16 residues. V gene TRBV28 combines with J gene TRBJ1-1; D not resolved. Sequenced: PBMCs or T cells enriched from blood (not recorded which). The receptor was derived from a young woman who had recovered from COVID-19. The CDR3 region has the DNA TGTGCCAGCAGCTCTATAATCAAGTTGTTGAACACTGAAGCTTTCTTT. It specifies CASSSIIKLLNTEAFF.